This T cell receptor (beta chain) comes out of a study of early T cells in non-severe SARS-CoV-2 infection listed by TCRdb under 2021. About the full investigation: Bulk RNA from unsorted whole blood was used for TCR sequencing, so alpha and beta chains could not be paired. Study-level results and caveats: VDJdb matching was skewed toward anti-spike CD8 responses and likely underestimated virus-specific expansions, missing private and CD4 specificities.

A case-control design nested within a healthcare worker cohort in London, UK, was used, with weekly nasopharyngeal swab PCR tests and blood sampling performed. Between 23 and 31 March 2020, the week of the UK lockdown, healthcare workers were enrolled and then followed up weekly for as long as 16 weeks. This clonotype was seen at least ten times. No antigen is known for it. No qualities accompany the bases; no much larger clone lies one base away. A distance of 6 bases separates the germline ends of V and J, which lose 1 base and 0 bases respectively. The CDR3, cysteine through phenylalanine, is 14 amino acids long. The only DNA kept is the CDR3, 42 bases in frame from the first base. The germline V gene specifies SGHTA as CDR1 and FQGNSA as CDR2. The method was 5' RACE. Instrument used: NextSeq 500. To correct for sequencing error and PCR bias, the TCR library protocol tagged individual cDNA molecules with unique molecular identifiers. Both TCR alpha and beta chains were sequenced, and tight co-correlation was observed between alpha and beta sequence abundances in each sample. As for the original processing: V gene, J gene and CDR3 annotation of TCR sequences was performed with Decombinator V4. TCRs were defined as expanded if a significant change between any two time points was detected under a Poisson model with p below 0.0001. TCR abundances were normalised to the total number of TCRs sequenced per sample and expressed as counts per million. TRAV1-2 paired with TRAJ12, TRAJ20 or TRAJ33 defined MAIT TCRs, while TRAV10 paired with TRAJ18 defined iNKT TCRs. A search of VDJdb, accessed on 1 November 2021, was run for TCRs annotated to CMV, EBV and SARS-CoV-2, with TCRs annotated for multiple antigens excluded. The public reads were quality trimmed at Q25 with fastp and then assembled into clones with MiXCR by TCRdb, keeping productive beta chains. Entries that share a CDR3 protein sequence are merged under the most common genes and DNA. The V and J calls were determined by TCRdb, not by the authors. The sample yields 85,000 to 90,000 distinct CDR3 sequences; 12% to 15% were counted once. Jointly, the top ten make up around 5.8% of the sample.

This chain is built from TRBV7-2 and TRBJ1-2, with an unclear D gene assignment. This receptor was obtained from an adult who was a healthcare worker with PCR-confirmed SARS-CoV-2 infection or an uninfected control (not recorded which). Sequencing input: whole blood. The DNA is TGTGCCAGCAGCTTAGGGGCAGCTAACTATGGCTACACCTTC. This encodes CASSLGAANYGYTF. The full variable domain, completed from the reference TRBV7-2 and TRBJ1-2 proteins outside the CDR3, reads GAGVSQSPSNKVTEKGKDVELRCDPISGHTALYWYRQSLGQGLEFLIYFQGNSAPDKSGLPSDRFSAERTGGSVSTLTIQRTQQEDSAVYLCASSLGAANYGYTFGSGTRLTVV.